The sequence of this TCR beta chain was determined in a study of identifying expanded T cells in peripheral blood. This clone was seen a handful of times. As yet, its antigen is unknown. Assay used: immunoSEQ multiplex PCR; TCRdb lists only in-frame clones, some missing. The sample contains roughly 61,000 clones, roughly 89% of which appear only once. Regarding the study as a whole: Across healthy donors, higher total template counts meant significantly greater approximately two-week count variance.

The CDR3 is 14 amino acids. Trimming removed 4 bases at V and 6 bases at J, with 15 bases between. Germline V gives CDR1 LNHDA, CDR2 SQIVND (reference sequence). The sample comprised blood. The clonotype comes from a person between 18 and 75 years old in good health. The chain couples TRBV19 to TRBJ1-2, with a tentative D call TRBD1 (5 bases). CDR3 amino acids: CASSNQGVKDGYTF. The CDR3 bases are TGTGCCAGTAGTAACCAAGGGGTGAAGGATGGCTACACCTTC.